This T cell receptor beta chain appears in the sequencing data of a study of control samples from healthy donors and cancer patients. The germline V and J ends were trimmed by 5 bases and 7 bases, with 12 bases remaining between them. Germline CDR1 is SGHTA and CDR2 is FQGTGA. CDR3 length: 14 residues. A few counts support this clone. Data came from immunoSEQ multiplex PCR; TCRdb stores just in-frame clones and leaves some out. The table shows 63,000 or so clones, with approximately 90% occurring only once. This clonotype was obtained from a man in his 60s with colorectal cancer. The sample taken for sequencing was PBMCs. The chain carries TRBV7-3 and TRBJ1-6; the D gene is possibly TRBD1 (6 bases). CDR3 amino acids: CASSPGAGNSPLHF. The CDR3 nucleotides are TGTGCCAGCAGCCCGGGGGCAGGGAATTCACCCCTCCACTTT.